Listed here is a single TCR beta chain. Its target is not known. The V gene end was trimmed by 4 bases and the J gene end by 9 bases; junction bases not matched to a gene: 7. Looked up from germline, CDR1 is DFQATT and CDR2 is SNEGSKA (reference sequence). The CDR3 extends over 14 amino acids. During its preparation, the TCRbeta library received unique molecular identifiers. TCRdb called the PCR reads again in MiXCR, with one record for every CDR3 protein. Of just over 950,000 distinct CDR3 sequences listed, about 31% were seen once; the top ten hold about 28%. These data belong to a study of T-cell reconstitution after alpha-beta-depleted transplantation in children. Study-wide results and limits: Counts and diversity of T cells one year after transplant came mostly from newly produced T cells. Some patients' high day-60 TCRbeta diversity was attributed to recipient cells surviving conditioning. Reportedly, only several hundred clones from non-depleted graft cells drove alpha-beta T-cell counts at about two months.

The sample here was PBMCs, mostly from graft donor cells, taken 360 days after TCRalphabeta/CD19-depleted stem cell transplant. The rearrangement links TRBV20-1 to TRBJ2-1; 12 bases are shared with TRBD2. This TCR was sampled from a boy younger than two who had a stem cell transplant for SCID, so the T cells may come from the graft donor. Written as DNA, the CDR3 is TGCAGTGCTAAACCTAGCGGGGGGGTTACTGAGCAGTTCTTC. The encoded protein is CSAKPSGGVTEQFF.